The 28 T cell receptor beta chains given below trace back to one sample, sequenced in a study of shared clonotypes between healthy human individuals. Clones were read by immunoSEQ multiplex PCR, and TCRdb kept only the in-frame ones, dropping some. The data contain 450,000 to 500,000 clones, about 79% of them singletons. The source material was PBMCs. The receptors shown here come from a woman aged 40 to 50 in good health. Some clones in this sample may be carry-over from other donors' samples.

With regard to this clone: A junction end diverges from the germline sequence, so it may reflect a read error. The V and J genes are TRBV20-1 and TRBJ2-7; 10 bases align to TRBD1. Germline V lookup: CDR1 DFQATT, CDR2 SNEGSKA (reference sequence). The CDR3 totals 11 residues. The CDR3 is CSAPRDRGTLF. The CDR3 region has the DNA TGCAGTGCTCCCAGGGACAGGGGAACTCTTTTC.

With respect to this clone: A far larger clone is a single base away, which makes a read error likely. The CDR3 sequence is CTSSVAWNTGQFF. CDR3 coding DNA: TGTACCAGCAGCGTTGCATGGAACACTGGGCAGTTCTTC. J is TRBJ2-1 and V is TRBV5-6; D remains unclear. Germline CDR1 reads SGHDT; CDR2 reads YYEEEE. The CDR3 totals 13 residues.

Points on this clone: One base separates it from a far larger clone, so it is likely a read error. In nucleotides, the CDR3 is TGCAGCGTTGGGGCTAACGGGAGCCTCTTGTCCGGGGAGCTGTTTTTT. Amino acids: CSVGANGSLLSGELFF. This chain uses TRBV29-1 with TRBJ2-2; a weak D match, TRBD2 (6 bases). V lost 4 bases, J lost 6 bases, and 21 bases lay in between. The CDR3 extends over 16 amino acids. Germline CDR1 SQVTM, CDR2 ANQGSEA.

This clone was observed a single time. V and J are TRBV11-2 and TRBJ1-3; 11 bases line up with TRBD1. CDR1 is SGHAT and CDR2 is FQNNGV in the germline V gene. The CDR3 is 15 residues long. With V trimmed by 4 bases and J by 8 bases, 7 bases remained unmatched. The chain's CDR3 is CASSWPGQGVDTIYF. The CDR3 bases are TGTGCCAGCAGCTGGCCGGGACAGGGGGTTGACACCATATATTTT.

CDR3 nucleotides: TGTGCCAGCAGCCCCGGGCCAACGAACACCGGGGAGCTGTTTTTT. Translated, it gives CASSPGPTNTGELFF. The genes are TRBV5-4 and TRBJ2-2, with D hard to call. The V gene's germline CDR1 is SGHNT and CDR2 YYREEE (reference sequence). The CDR3 has 15 residues. V lost 4 bases and J lost 0, with 10 bases in between.

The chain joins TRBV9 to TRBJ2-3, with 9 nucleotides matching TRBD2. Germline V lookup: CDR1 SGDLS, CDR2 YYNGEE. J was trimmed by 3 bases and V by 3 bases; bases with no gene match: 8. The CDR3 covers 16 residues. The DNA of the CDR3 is TGTGCCAGCAGCGCCCTAGCGGGAATAGGAACAGATACGCAGTATTTT. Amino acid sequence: CASSALAGIGTDTQYF.

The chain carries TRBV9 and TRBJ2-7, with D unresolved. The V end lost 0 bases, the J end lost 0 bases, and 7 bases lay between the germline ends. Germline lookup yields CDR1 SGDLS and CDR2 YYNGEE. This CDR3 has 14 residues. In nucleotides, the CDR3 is TGTGCCAGCAGCGTAGGTGTGGGCTCCTACGAGCAGTACTTC. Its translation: CASSVGVGSYEQYF.

The CDR3 DNA reads TGTGCCAGCAGGCGGAGTGGGAACACTGAAGCTTTCTTT. It codes for CASRRSGNTEAFF. The genes are TRBV6-4 and TRBJ1-1; D remains ambiguous. Germline values: CDR1 MRHNA, CDR2 SNTAGT. This CDR3 spans 13 amino acids. The V and J ends lost 6 bases and 1 base respectively, with 9 bases between them.

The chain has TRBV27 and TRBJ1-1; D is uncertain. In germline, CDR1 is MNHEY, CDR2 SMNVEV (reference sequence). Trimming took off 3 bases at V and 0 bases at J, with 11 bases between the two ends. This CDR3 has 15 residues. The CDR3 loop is CASSLVGTLNTEAFF. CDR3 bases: TGTGCCAGCAGTTTGGTGGGCACGTTGAACACTGAAGCTTTCTTT.

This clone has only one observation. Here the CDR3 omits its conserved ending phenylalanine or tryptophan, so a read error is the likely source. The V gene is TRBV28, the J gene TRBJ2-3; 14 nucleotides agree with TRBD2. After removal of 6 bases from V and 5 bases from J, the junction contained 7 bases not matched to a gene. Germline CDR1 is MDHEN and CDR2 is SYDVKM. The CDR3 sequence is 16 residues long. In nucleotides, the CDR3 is TGTGCCAGCAGGCCGGGACTAGCGGGAGCGGGAGATACGCAGTATCTT. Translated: CASRPGLAGAGDTQYL.

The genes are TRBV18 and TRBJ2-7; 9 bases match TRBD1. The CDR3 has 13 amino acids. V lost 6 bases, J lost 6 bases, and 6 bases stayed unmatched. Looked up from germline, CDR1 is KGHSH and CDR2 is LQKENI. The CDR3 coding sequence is TGTGCCAGCTCCGGGACAGGGTCATGCGAGCAGTACTTC. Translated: CASSGTGSCEQYF.

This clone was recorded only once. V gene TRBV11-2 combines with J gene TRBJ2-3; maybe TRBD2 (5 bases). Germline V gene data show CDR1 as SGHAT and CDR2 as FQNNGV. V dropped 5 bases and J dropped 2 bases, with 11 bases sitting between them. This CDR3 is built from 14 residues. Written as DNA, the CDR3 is TGTGCCAGCAGCCCTGGGGAGTTCACAGATACGCAGTATTTT. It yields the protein CASSPGEFTDTQYF.

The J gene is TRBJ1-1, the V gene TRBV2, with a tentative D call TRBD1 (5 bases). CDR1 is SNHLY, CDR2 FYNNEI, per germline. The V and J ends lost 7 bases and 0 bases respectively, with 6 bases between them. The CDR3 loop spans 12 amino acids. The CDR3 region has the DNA TGTGCCAGCAAGGGGATGAACACTGAAGCTTTCTTT. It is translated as CASKGMNTEAFF.

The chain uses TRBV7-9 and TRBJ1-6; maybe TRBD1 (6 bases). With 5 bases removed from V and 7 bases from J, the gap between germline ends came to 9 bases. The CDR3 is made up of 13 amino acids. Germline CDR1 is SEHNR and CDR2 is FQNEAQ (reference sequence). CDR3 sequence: CASSDQGNSPLHF. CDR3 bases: TGTGCCAGCAGCGATCAGGGGAATTCACCCCTCCACTTT.

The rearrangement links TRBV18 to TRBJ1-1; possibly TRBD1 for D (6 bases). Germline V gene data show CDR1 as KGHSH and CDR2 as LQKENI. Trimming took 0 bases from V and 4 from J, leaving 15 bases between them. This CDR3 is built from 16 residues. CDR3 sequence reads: CASSPPYRAGSTEAFF. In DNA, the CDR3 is TGTGCCAGCTCACCACCCTACAGGGCTGGGAGCACTGAAGCTTTCTTT.

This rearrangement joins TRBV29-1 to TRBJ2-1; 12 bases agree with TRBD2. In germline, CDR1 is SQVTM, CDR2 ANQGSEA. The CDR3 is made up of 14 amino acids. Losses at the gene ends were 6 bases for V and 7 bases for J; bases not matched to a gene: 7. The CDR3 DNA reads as TGCAGCGTACGACTAGCGGGAGTGCAGAATGAGCAGTTCTTC. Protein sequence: CSVRLAGVQNEQFF.

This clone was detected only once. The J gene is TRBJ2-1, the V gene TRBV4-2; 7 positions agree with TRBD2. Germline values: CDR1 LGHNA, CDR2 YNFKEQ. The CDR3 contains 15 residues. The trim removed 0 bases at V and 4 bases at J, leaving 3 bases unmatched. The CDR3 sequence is CASSQERDYYNEQFF. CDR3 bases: TGTGCCAGCAGCCAAGAAAGGGACTATTACAATGAGCAGTTCTTC.

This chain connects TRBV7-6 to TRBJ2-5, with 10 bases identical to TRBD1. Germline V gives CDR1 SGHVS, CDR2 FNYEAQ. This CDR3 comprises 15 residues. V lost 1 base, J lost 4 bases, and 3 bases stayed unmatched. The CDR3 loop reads CASSLVDRGGETQYF. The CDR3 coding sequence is TGTGCCAGCAGCTTAGTGGACAGGGGGGGAGAGACCCAGTACTTC.

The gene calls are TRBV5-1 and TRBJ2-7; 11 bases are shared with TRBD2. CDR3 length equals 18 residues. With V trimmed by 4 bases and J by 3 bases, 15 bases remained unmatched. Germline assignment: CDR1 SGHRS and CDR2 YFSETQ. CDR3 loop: CASSPAALAGGRVYEQYF. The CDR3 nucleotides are TGCGCCAGCAGCCCCGCCGCTCTAGCGGGAGGCCGTGTCTACGAGCAGTACTTC.

CDR3: CASTGTPGGYEQYF. DNA of the CDR3: TGTGCCAGCACAGGGACCCCAGGGGGTTACGAGCAGTACTTC. J is TRBJ2-5 and V is TRBV25-1, with TRBD1 matching over 7 bases. The end of the DNA fits TRBJ2-7 better, so the J call may be wrong. Germline V gene lookup returns CDR1 MGHDK and CDR2 SYGVNS. The CDR3 sequence is 14 residues long.

As DNA, the CDR3 is TGCGCCAGCAGCCGGACGGGACAGAGCTCCTACGAGCAGTACTTC. Translated: CASSRTGQSSYEQYF. The J gene is TRBJ2-7, the V gene TRBV4-3; the match to TRBD1 covers 7 bases. Germline V gene lookup returns CDR1 LGHNA and CDR2 YSLEER. There are 15 residues in the CDR3. Trimming cost V 4 bases and J 0 bases; bases outside gene matches: 6.

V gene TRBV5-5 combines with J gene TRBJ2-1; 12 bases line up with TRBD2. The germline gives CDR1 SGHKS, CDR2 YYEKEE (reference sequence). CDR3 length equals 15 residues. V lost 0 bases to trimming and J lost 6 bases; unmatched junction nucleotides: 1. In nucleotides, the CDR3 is TGTGCCAGCAGCTTGGCTAGCGGGAGGGCCAATGAGCAGTTCTTC. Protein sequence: CASSLASGRANEQFF.

The CDR3 bases are TGTGCCAGCAGCTTAGTAGGACAGCCCTACGAGCAGTACTTC. Translation: CASSLVGQPYEQYF. The genes are TRBV7-2 and TRBJ2-7, with a weak D call TRBD1 (6 bases). CDR3 length: 14 residues. Deletions cut 1 base from V and 2 bases from J, with 9 bases between. The V gene's germline CDR1 is SGHTA and CDR2 FQGNSA.

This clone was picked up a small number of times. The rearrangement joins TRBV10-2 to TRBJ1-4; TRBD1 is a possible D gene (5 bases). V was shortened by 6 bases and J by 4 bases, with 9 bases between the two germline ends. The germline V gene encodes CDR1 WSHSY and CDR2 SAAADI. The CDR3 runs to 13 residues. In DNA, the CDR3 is TGCGCCAGCAGCCGGGACCATAATGAAAAACTGTTTTTT. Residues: CASSRDHNEKLFF.

CDR3 sequence: CASSFGGRWDTQYF. CDR3 DNA sequence: TGTGCCAGCAGCTTCGGCGGTCGATGGGATACGCAGTATTTT. V and J are TRBV7-9 and TRBJ2-3; D is unclear. The CDR3 totals 14 residues. Germline assignment: CDR1 SEHNR and CDR2 FQNEAQ (reference sequence). V lost 3 bases and J 6 bases, leaving 13 bases between the germline ends.

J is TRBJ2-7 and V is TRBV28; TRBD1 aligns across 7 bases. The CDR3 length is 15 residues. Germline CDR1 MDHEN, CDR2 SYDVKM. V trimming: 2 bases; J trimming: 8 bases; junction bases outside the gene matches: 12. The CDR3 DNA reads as TGTGCCAGCAGTTTACCCCTCAGGCAGGGGGTGAAGCAGTACTTC. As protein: CASSLPLRQGVKQYF.

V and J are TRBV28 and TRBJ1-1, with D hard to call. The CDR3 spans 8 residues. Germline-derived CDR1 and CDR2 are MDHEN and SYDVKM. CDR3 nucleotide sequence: TGTGTCTTAGTTGAAGCTTTCTTT. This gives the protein CVLVEAFF.

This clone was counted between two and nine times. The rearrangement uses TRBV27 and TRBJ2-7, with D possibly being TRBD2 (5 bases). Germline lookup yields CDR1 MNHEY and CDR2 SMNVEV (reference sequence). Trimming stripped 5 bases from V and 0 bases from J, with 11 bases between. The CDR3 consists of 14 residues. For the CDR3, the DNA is TGTGCCAGCAGTGACTACGGCAGCTCCTACGAGCAGTACTTC. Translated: CASSDYGSSYEQYF.